Below are 15 T cell receptor delta chains sequenced from a single sample in a study of gamma-delta chains in newborns, infants, children. TCRdb re-processed the reads via CATT. The sample consists of roughly 14,000 delta-chain clones, roughly 7% of them appearing once. Material: blood. The source is a child who was a newborn, infant or young child, either healthy, febrile or measles-vaccinated (not recorded which).

This clone was recorded a few times. Being one base from a much bigger clone, this may be a read error. Other DNA sequences in the sample encode the same CDR3. V usage is TRDV2 and J usage is TRDJ2; the match to TRDD3 covers 12 bases. Looked up from germline, CDR1 is GEAIGNYY and CDR2 is EKD. There are 15 residues in the CDR3. DNA of the CDR3: TGTGCCTGCGACATACTGGGGGATACGACAGCACAACTCTTCTTT. Its translation is CACDILGDTTAQLFF.

The chain carries TRDV2 and TRDJ1; TRDD3 agrees at 11 bases. The CDR3 contains 14 residues. From germline, CDR1 is GEAIGNYY and CDR2 EKD. V lost 0 bases, J lost 8 bases, and 4 bases stayed unmatched. The DNA of the CDR3 is TGTGCCTGTGACACCTGGGGGATACGGGAGAAACTCATCTTT. This gives the protein CACDTWGIREKLIF.

Comments on this clone: One end of the junction varies from germline; a read error may be responsible. This chain uses TRDV2 with TRDJ3; TRDD3 aligns across 7 bases. CDR1 is GEAIGNYY, CDR2 EKD, per germline. This CDR3 is 18 amino acids long. CDR3 coding DNA: TGCGCCTGTGACTCAACTGGGGATGTCTCCTGGGACACCCGACAGATATTTTTC. It translates to CACDSTGDVSWDTRQIFF.

Concerning this clone itself: A far bigger clonotype differs at one base, so this is likely a read error. The same CDR3 can be traced to other DNA sequences in this sample. This sequence joins TRDV2 and TRDJ3; the match to TRDD3 covers 13 bases. Germline lookup yields CDR1 GEAIGNYY and CDR2 EKD. The CDR3 sequence is 20 residues long. Losses at the gene ends were 2 bases for V and 0 bases for J; bases not matched to a gene: 6. Written as DNA, the CDR3 is TGTGCCTGTGACAAGGTACTGGGGGATACGCGCTCCTGGGACACCCGACAGATGTTTTTC. Encoded protein: CACDKVLGDTRSWDTRQMFF.

Regarding this clone: The translation of this DNA and the TCRdb protein of a much larger clone differ at residue 8, probably owing to a read error; the protein shown here is translated from the DNA. Other DNA sequences within the sample encode an identical CDR3. This chain links TRDV2 with TRDJ3, with 7 positions matching TRDD3. The CDR3 is 18 amino acids. The V gene end was trimmed by 1 base and the J gene end by 0 bases; junction bases not matched to a gene: 5. CDR1 and CDR2 from the germline V gene are GEAIGNYY and EKD. CDR3 coding DNA: TGTGCCTGTGACACTGGGGGACACAGCTCCTGGGACACCCGACAGATGTTTTTC. Translated, it gives CACDTGGHSSWDTRQMFF.

There are a few counts of this clone. This chain joins TRDV2 and TRDJ3; the match to TRDD3 covers 10 bases. Germline CDR1 is GEAIGNYY and CDR2 is EKD. This CDR3 has 19 residues. J lost 0 bases, V lost 3 bases, and 7 bases had no gene match. CDR3 bases: TGTGCCTGTGACCGACTGGGGGATCCCCGCTCCTGGGACACCCGACAGATGTTTTTC. Translation gives CACDRLGDPRSWDTRQMFF.

Comment on this clone: The sample holds other DNA sequences that translate to the same CDR3. This rearrangement joins TRDV2 to TRDJ3; 10 nucleotides align to TRDD3. Per germline, CDR1 GEAIGNYY and CDR2 EKD. V was pared by 2 bases and J by 1 base, with 4 bases of the junction left unmatched. The CDR3 extends over 18 amino acids. The CDR3 nucleotides are TGTGCCTGTGACAGTACTGGGGGATTGTCCTGGGACACCCGACAGATGTTTTTC. Protein: CACDSTGGLSWDTRQMFF.

There are a few counts of this clone. The identical CDR3 is also encoded by other nucleotide sequences in the sample. J is TRDJ3 and V is TRDV2, with D possibly TRDD3 on 5 matching bases. Trimming took off 0 bases at V and 1 base at J, with 9 bases between the two ends. Per germline, CDR1 GEAIGNYY and CDR2 EKD. This CDR3 comprises 17 residues. CDR3 nucleotides: TGTGCCTGTGACACCGGGGGCTTTTCCTGGGACACCCGACAGATGTTTTTC. Translating it yields CACDTGGFSWDTRQMFF.

The table lists this clone with a few counts. The genes are TRDV2 and TRDJ3, with D tentatively TRDD3 (6 bases). The V and J ends lost 0 bases and 0 bases respectively, with 14 bases between them. Germline CDR1 is GEAIGNYY and CDR2 is EKD. The CDR3 loop spans 19 amino acids. The CDR3 DNA sequence: TGTGCCTGTGACACCTGGGGGTCGAAATCCTCCTGGGACACCCGACAGATGTTTTTC. Its protein is CACDTWGSKSSWDTRQMFF.

This clone has just a few counts. The rearrangement uses TRDV2 and TRDJ3; 8 nucleotides line up with TRDD3. Germline CDR1 reads GEAIGNYY; CDR2 reads EKD. This CDR3 comprises 17 residues. V was pared by 0 bases and J by 2 bases, with 2 bases of the junction left unmatched. The CDR3 nucleotides read TGTGCCTGTGACACCGTGGGGATACCCTGGGACACCCGACAGATGTTTTTC. Protein sequence: CACDTVGIPWDTRQMFF.

CDR3 nucleotides: TGTGCCTGTGACTCAACGGTAGTACTGGGGGATACCCCGTACACCGATAAACTCATCTTT. It yields the protein CACDSTVVLGDTPYTDKLIF. This chain joins TRDV2 and TRDJ1, with TRDD3 matching 12 bases. CDR1 is GEAIGNYY and CDR2 is EKD in the germline V gene. The CDR3 loop spans 20 amino acids. With 3 bases clipped from V and 0 bases from J, the junction kept 16 bases outside the gene matches.

In regard to this clone: A read error may be the cause here, since a much bigger clone is one base away. This sample also contains other DNA sequences that code for the same CDR3. The rearrangement joins TRDV2 to TRDJ3, with 9 bases aligning to TRDD3. Germline trimming cut 3 bases from V and 0 bases from J; bases unmatched to any gene: 11. Germline V gene sequence: CDR1 GEAIGNYY, CDR2 EKD. This CDR3 is 20 amino acids long. The CDR3, as DNA: TGTGCCTGTGACTACATGCGGGGGGATACAGGCTCCTGGGACACCCGACAGATGTTTTTC. Translation: CACDYMRGDTGSWDTRQMFF.

This clone was observed a few times. A read error is likely here: a far larger clone is one base away. J is TRDJ3 and V is TRDV2, with 11 bases fitting TRDD3. V trimming: 2 bases; J trimming: 0 bases; junction bases outside the gene matches: 5. This CDR3 contains 19 residues. Germline V gene data show CDR1 as GEAIGNYY and CDR2 as EKD. The CDR3 here is CACDKILGDSSWDTRQMFF. CDR3 in DNA: TGTGCCTGTGACAAAATACTGGGGGATAGCTCCTGGGACACCCGACAGATGTTTTTC.

This clone turned up a few times. The chain combines TRDV2 with TRDJ3; 8 bases are a match to TRDD3. Germline V gives CDR1 GEAIGNYY, CDR2 EKD. The CDR3 is made up of 19 amino acids. Losses at the gene ends were 3 bases for V and 2 bases for J; bases not matched to a gene: 11. The CDR3, as DNA: TGTGCCTGTGACCCGACTGGGGGCTATAGCCCCTGGGACACCCGACAGATGTTTTTC. Amino acid sequence: CACDPTGGYSPWDTRQMFF.

This clone was detected a few times. The chain has TRDV2 and TRDJ3; TRDD3 aligns across 8 bases. The V gene end was trimmed by 1 base and the J gene end by 0 bases; junction bases not matched to a gene: 7. CDR1 and CDR2 from the germline V gene are GEAIGNYY and EKD. The CDR3 has 19 residues. CDR3 region: CACDTVLGAHSWDTRQMFF. Here the CDR3 DNA reads TGTGCCTGTGACACAGTACTGGGGGCTCACTCCTGGGACACCCGACAGATGTTTTTC.